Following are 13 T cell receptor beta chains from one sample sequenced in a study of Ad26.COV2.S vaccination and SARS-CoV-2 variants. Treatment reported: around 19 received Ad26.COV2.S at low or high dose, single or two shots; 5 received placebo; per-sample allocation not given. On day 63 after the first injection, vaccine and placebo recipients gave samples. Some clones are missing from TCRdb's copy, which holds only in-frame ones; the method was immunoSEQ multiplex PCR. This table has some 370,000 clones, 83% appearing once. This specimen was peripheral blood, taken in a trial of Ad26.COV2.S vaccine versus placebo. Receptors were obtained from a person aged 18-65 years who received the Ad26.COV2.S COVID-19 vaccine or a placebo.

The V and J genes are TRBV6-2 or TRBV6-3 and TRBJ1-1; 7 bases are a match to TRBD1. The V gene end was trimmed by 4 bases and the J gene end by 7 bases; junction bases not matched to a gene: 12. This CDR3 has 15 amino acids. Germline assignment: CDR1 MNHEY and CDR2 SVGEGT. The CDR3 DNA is TGTGCCAGCAGTTGGTCTTACAGGGGAATAGTTGAAGCTTTCTTT. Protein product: CASSWSYRGIVEAFF.

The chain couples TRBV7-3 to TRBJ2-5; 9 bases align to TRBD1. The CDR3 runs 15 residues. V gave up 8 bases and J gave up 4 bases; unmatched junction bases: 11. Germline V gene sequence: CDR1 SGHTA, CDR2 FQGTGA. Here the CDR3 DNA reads TGTGCCAGCTCCTGGGGGGGACAGGGACTAGAGACCCAGTACTTC. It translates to CASSWGGQGLETQYF.

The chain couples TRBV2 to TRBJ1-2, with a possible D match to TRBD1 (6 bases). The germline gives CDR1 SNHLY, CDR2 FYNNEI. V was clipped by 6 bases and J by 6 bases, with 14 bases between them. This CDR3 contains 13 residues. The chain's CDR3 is CASSPYREDGYTF. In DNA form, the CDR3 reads TGTGCCAGCAGCCCCTACAGGGAGGATGGCTACACCTTC.

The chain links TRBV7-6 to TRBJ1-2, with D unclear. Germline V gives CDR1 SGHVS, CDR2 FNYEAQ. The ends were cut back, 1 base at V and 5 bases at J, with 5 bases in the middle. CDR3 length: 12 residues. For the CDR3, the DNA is TGTGCCAGCAGCTTAGGGGCTTATGGCTACACCTTC. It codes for CASSLGAYGYTF.

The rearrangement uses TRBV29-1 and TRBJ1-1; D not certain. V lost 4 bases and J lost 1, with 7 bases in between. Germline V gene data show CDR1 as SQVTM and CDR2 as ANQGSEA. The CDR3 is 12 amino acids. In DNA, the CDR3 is TGCAGCGTTGCAGGCCCGAACACTGAAGCTTTCTTT. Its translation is CSVAGPNTEAFF.

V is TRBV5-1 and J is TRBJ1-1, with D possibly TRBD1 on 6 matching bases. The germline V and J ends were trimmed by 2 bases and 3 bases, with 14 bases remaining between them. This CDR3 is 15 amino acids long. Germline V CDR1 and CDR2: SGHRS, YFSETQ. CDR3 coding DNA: TGCGCCAGCAGCTTACGGACGGGGGCAGACACTGAAGCTTTCTTT. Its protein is CASSLRTGADTEAFF. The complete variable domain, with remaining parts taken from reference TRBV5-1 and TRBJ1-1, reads KAGVTQTPRYLIKTRGQQVTLSCSPISGHRSVSWYQQTPGQGLQFLFEYFSETQRNKGNFPGRFSGRQFSNSRSEMNVSTLELGDSALYLCASSLRTGADTEAFFGQGTRLTVV.

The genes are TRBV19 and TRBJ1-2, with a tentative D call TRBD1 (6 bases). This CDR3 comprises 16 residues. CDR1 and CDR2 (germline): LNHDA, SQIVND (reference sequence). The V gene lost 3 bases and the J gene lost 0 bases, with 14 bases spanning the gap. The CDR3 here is CASSMLRDTPNYGYTF. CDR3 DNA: TGTGCCAGTAGTATGCTCCGGGACACTCCTAACTATGGCTACACCTTC.

The CDR3: CASSPIGPNTGELFF. CDR3 bases: TGCGCCAGCAGCCCCATCGGACCGAACACCGGGGAGCTGTTTTTT. This chain connects TRBV4-1 to TRBJ2-2; no definite D call. The V end lost 4 bases, the J end lost 0 bases, and 9 bases lay between the germline ends. In germline, CDR1 is MGHRA, CDR2 YSYEKL. The CDR3 is 15 amino acids.

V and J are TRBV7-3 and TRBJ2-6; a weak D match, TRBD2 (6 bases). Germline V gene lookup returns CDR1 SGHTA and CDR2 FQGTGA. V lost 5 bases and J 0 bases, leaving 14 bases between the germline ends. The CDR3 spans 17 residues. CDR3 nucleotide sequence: TGTGCCAGCAGCCCTGAATGGGGAGGCTCTGGGGCCAACGTCCTGACTTTC. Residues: CASSPEWGGSGANVLTF.

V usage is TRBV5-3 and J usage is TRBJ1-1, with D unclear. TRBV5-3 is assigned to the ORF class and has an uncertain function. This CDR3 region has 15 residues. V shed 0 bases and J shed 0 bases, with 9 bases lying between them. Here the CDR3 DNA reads TGTGCCAGAAGCTTGGCGTCCAAAATGAACACTGAAGCTTTCTTT. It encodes CARSLASKMNTEAFF.

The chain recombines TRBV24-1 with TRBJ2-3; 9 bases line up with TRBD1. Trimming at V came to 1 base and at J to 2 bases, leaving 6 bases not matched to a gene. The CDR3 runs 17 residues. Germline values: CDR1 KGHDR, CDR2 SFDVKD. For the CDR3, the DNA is TGTGCCACCAGTGATTTCTCCGGGACAGGGCCCACAGATACGCAGTATTTT. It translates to CATSDFSGTGPTDTQYF.

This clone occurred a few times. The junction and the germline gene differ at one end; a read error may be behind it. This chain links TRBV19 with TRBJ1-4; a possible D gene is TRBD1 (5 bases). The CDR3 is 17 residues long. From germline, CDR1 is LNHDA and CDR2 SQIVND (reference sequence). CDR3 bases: TGTGCCAGTAGAATAGGGGAGAAGTTCATAGGTCCGGCCGGACTGTTTTTT. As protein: CASRIGEKFIGPAGLFF.

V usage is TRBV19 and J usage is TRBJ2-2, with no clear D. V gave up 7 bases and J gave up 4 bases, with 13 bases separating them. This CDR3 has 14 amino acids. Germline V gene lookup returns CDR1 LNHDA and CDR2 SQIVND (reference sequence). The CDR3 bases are TGTGCCAGTACCACGGACGGGTTCACCGGGGAGCTGTTTTTT. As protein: CASTTDGFTGELFF.